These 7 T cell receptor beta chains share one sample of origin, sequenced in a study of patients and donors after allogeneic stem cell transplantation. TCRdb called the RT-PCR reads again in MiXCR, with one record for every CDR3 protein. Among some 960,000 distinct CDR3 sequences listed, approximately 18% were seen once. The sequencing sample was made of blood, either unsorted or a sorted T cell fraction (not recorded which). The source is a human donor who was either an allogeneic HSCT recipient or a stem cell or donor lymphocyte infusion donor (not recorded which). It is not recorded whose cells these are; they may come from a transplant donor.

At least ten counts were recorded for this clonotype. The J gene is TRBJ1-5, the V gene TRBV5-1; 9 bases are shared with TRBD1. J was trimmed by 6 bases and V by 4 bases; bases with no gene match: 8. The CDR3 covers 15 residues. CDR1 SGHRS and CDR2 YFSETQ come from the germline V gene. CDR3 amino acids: CASSAGTGSGQPQHF. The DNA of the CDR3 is TGCGCCAGCAGCGCCGGGACAGGGTCGGGTCAGCCCCAGCATTTT.

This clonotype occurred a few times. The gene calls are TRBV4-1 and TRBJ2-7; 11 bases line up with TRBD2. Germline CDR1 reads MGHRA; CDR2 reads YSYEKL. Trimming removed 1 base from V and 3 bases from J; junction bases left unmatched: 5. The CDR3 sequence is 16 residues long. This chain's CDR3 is CASSQAGTSGFYEQYF. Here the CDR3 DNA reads TGCGCCAGCAGCCAAGCCGGGACTAGCGGTTTCTACGAGCAGTACTTC.

The CDR3 sequence: CASSQNPRRGGYTF. The CDR3 nucleotides are TGTGCCAGCAGCCAAAACCCTCGGAGGGGCGGCTACACCTTC. The V and J genes are TRBV5-6 and TRBJ1-2; perhaps TRBD1 as D (5 bases). Germline loops: CDR1 SGHDT, CDR2 YYEEEE. This CDR3 is 14 amino acids long. V lost 4 bases to trimming and J lost 8 bases, with 18 bases between them. Full variable domain (remainder filled in from reference TRBV5-6 and TRBJ1-2): DAGVTQSPTHLIKTRGQQVTLRCSPKSGHDTVSWYQQALGQGPQFIFQYYEEEERQRGNFPDRFSGHQFPNYSSELNVNALLLGDSALYLCASSQNPRRGGYTFGSGTRLTVV.

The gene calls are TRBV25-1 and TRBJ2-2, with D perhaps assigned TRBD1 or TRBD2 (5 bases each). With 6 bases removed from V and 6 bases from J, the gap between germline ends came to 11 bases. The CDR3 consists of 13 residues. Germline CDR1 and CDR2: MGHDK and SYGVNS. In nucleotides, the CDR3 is TGTGCCAGCAGCTCTAGGGGACCCGGGGAGCTGTTTTTT. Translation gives CASSSRGPGELFF.

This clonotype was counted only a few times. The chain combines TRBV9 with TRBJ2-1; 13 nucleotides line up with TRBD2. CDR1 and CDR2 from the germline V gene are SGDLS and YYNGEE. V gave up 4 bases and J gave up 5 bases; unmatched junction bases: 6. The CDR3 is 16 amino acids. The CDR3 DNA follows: TGTGCCAGCAGCACTAGCGGGAGGGCTTGGAACAATGAGCAGTTCTTC. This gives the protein CASSTSGRAWNNEQFF.

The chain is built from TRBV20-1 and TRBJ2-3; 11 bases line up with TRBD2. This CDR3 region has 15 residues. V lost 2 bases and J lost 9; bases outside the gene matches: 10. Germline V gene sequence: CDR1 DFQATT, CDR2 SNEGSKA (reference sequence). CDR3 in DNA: TGCAGTGCTAGACATTATAGCGGGGGGGCGGAGACGCAGTATTTT. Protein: CSARHYSGGAETQYF.

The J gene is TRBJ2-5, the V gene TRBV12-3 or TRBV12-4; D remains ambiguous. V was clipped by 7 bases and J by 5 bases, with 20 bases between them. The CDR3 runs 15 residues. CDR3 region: CASTDLLPPRETQYF. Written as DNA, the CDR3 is TGTGCCAGCACCGACTTATTACCCCCTCGGGAGACCCAGTACTTC.